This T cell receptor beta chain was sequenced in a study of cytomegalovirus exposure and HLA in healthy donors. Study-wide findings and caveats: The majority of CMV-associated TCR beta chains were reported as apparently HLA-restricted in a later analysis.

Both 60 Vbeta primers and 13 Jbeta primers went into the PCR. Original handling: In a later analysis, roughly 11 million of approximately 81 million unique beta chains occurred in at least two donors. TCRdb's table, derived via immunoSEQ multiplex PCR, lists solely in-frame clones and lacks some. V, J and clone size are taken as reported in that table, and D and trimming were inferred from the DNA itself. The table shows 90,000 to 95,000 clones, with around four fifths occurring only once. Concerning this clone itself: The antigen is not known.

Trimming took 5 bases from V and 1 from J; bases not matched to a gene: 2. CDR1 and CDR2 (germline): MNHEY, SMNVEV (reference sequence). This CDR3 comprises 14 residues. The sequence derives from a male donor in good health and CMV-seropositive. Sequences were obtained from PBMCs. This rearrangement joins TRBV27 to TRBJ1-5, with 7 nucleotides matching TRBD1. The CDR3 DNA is TGTGCCAGCAGTATCAGGGGGAGCAATCAGCCCCAGCATTTT. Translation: CASSIRGSNQPQHF.